This T cell receptor beta chain derives from a study of cytomegalovirus exposure and HLA in healthy donors. TCRdb keeps only in-frame clones here, not all; method: immunoSEQ multiplex PCR. The sample contains about 240,000 clones, 86% of which appear only once. The CDR3 spans 17 residues. V was cut by 5 bases and J by 5 bases, with 22 bases left in between. The germline V gene encodes CDR1 SGHVS and CDR2 FQNEAQ. The chain uses TRBV7-8 and TRBJ1-5, with D unresolved. This TCR was recovered from a woman younger than 45 in good health and CMV-seropositive. The sample comprised PBMCs. CDR3 nucleotides: TGTGCCAGCAGCCAGCCAGGTTTTAGTGGATACCATCAGCCCCAGCATTTT. It is translated as CASSQPGFSGYHQPQHF.